This T cell receptor beta chain derives from a study of blood T cell repertoires in COVID-19. About the study: The United States, Italy and Spain provided the acute and convalescent COVID-19 samples. Nucleic acid was either cDNA or gDNA, and it came from T cells, B-cell-depleted T cells, or PBMCs.

In the original processing: The assay estimated nucleated cells by amplifying reference gene primers. The method was immunoSEQ multiplex PCR; TCRdb's version includes in-frame clones alone and lacks a portion of them. D and trimming come from the DNA, and the V and J calls and clone size come from that table. The sample has about 190,000 clones, roughly four fifths seen once. Trimming cost V 4 bases and J 7 bases, with 16 bases left between them. From germline, CDR1 is SGHDN and CDR2 FVKESK. The CDR3 is 14 residues long. This rearrangement joins TRBV14 to TRBJ1-2, with TRBD1 as a possible D gene (6 bases). The clonotype was recovered from a woman aged 40 to 50 with acute or convalescent COVID-19. The source material was peripheral blood. The CDR3 nucleotides are TGTGCCAGCAGCCCACGACAGGCCTGGGGTGGCTACACCTTC. The encoded protein is CASSPRQAWGGYTF.